Listed here are 32 T cell receptor beta chains from one sample, sequenced in a study of spatial heterogeneity in lung cancer. As for time point: sample taken at primary tumor resection. Sequencing was performed on whole RNA extracted from tumor and nontumor lung tissue, or from frozen PBMC, and the material was left unsorted. TCRdb reprocessed the 5' RACE reads with MiXCR, giving one entry per CDR3 protein. Among more than 50,000 distinct CDR3 sequences listed, more than 6.5% were seen once. This specimen was PBMCs, taken at surgery. These receptors were obtained from a female donor with early-stage non-small cell lung cancer.

This clonotype was found once. Possible read error: a much larger clone is one base away. The rearrangement uses TRBV2 and TRBJ1-1; D is perhaps TRBD1 (6 bases). Germline values: CDR1 SNHLY, CDR2 FYNNEI. The CDR3 runs 14 residues. In nucleotides, the CDR3 is TGTGCCGGCAGGTCGGGACAATGGAACACTGAAGCTTTCTTT. Amino acids: CAGRSGQWNTEAFF.

This clonotype was observed many times. The chain links TRBV28 to TRBJ2-4; the D is unclear. CDR1 and CDR2 from the germline V gene are MDHEN and SYDVKM. The CDR3 has 14 residues. V lost 5 bases and J 6 bases, leaving 14 bases between the germline ends. CDR3 sequence: CASSVDQGINIQYF. The CDR3 DNA follows: TGTGCCAGCAGTGTGGATCAAGGGATAAACATTCAGTACTTC.

This clonotype was observed at least ten times. The V and J genes are TRBV10-3 and TRBJ1-5; D gene uncertain. V lost 0 bases and J lost 4, with 4 bases in between. The CDR3 is made up of 13 amino acids. Germline V lookup: CDR1 ENHRY, CDR2 SYGVKD. The CDR3 loop reads CAISESGNQPQHF. As DNA, the CDR3 is TGTGCCATCAGTGAGTCGGGGAATCAGCCCCAGCATTTT.

The V gene is TRBV6-2 or TRBV6-3, the J gene TRBJ2-1, with no clear D. The V and J ends lost 5 bases and 2 bases respectively, with 7 bases between them. CDR3 length: 13 residues. Germline V lookup: CDR1 MNHEY, CDR2 SVGEGT. The CDR3 DNA is TGTGCCAGCAGTCCGATTGCCTACAATGAGCAGTTCTTC. Protein sequence: CASSPIAYNEQFF.

With respect to this clonotype: An end of the junction differs from the germline gene, which may be a read error. This chain uses TRBV12-3 or TRBV12-4 with TRBJ2-1, with D perhaps matching TRBD2 (5 bases). The CDR3 is made up of 15 amino acids. CDR3 amino acids: CASSSTTGSDNEQFF. CDR3 sequence (DNA): TGTGCCAGCAGTTCGACTACCGGCTCCGACAATGAGCAGTTCTTC.

The table lists this clonotype with many counts. This chain connects TRBV20-1 to TRBJ1-1; D is undetermined. V lost 2 bases, J lost 3 bases, and 4 bases lay in between. The CDR3 totals 11 residues. CDR1 and CDR2 from the germline V gene are DFQATT and SNEGSKA (reference sequence). In DNA form, the CDR3 reads TGCAGTGCTAGACCGTACACTGAAGCTTTCTTT. Its protein is CSARPYTEAFF.

The V gene is TRBV12-3 or TRBV12-4, the J gene TRBJ2-5; no reliable D call. V lost 2 bases and J 2 bases, leaving 3 bases between the germline ends. The CDR3 extends over 12 amino acids. The CDR3 spells CASSLSQETQYF. The CDR3 DNA follows: TGTGCCAGCAGTTTATCGCAAGAGACCCAGTACTTC.

This clonotype was recorded many times. The chain recombines TRBV29-1 with TRBJ2-7; 9 positions match TRBD1. Germline-derived CDR1 and CDR2 are SQVTM and ANQGSEA. The trim removed 1 base at V and 7 bases at J, leaving 11 bases unmatched. CDR3 length: 15 amino acids. The CDR3 sequence: CSVEVAGTGTGEQYF. The CDR3 bases are TGCAGCGTTGAAGTTGCAGGGACAGGGACGGGGGAGCAGTACTTC.

This clonotype was seen repeatedly, ten times or more. V is TRBV28 and J is TRBJ2-3; D gene ambiguous. Trimming stripped 3 bases from V and 2 bases from J, with 15 bases between. CDR1 is MDHEN and CDR2 is SYDVKM in the germline V gene. CDR3 size: 16 residues. The CDR3 DNA is TGTGCCAGCAGTTTCCGAGGAAGGCGGCCCACAGATACGCAGTATTTT. It encodes CASSFRGRRPTDTQYF. Combining the CDR3 with reference TRBV28 and TRBJ2-3 gives the whole variable domain DVKVTQSSRYLVKRTGEKVFLECVQDMDHENMFWYRQDPGLGLRLIYFSYDVKMKEKGDIPEGYSVSREKKERFSLILESASTNQTSMYLCASSFRGRRPTDTQYFGPGTRLTVL.

This clonotype was seen more than once but under ten times. The J gene is TRBJ1-5, the V gene TRBV20-1, with 8 bases matching TRBD1. The CDR3 contains 14 residues. Losses at the gene ends were 4 bases for V and 4 bases for J; bases not matched to a gene: 6. From germline, CDR1 is DFQATT and CDR2 SNEGSKA (reference sequence). The CDR3 bases are TGCAGTGCTAATAGGGACAGGTTAAATCAGCCCCAGCATTTT. Translation: CSANRDRLNQPQHF.

This clonotype was detected only a few times. The chain recombines TRBV6-2 or TRBV6-3 with TRBJ2-7, with 12 bases lining up with TRBD2. Germline V CDR1 and CDR2: MNHEY, SVGEGT. The CDR3 has 14 residues. The ends lost 6 bases at V and 2 bases at J; junction bases unmatched: 2. The CDR3 DNA follows: TGTGCCAGCAGATGGACTAGCGGGACCTACGAGCAGTACTTC. This codes for CASRWTSGTYEQYF.

In this sample, this clonotype turned up many times. This chain uses TRBV11-2 with TRBJ1-1; D call uncertain. V lost 1 base, J lost 6 bases, and 6 bases lay in between. CDR1 SGHAT and CDR2 FQNNGV come from the germline V gene. This CDR3 comprises 12 residues. The CDR3 DNA sequence: TGTGCCAGCAGCTTAGTAGTCGCTGAAGCTTTCTTT. Translated: CASSLVVAEAFF.

This clonotype was counted many times. This rearrangement joins TRBV27 to TRBJ2-7, with TRBD1 matching over 10 bases. The germline V gene encodes CDR1 MNHEY and CDR2 SMNVEV (reference sequence). The V segment lost 5 bases and the J segment 6 bases; nucleotides outside the gene matches: 7. CDR3 size: 14 residues. The DNA of the CDR3 is TGTGCCAGCAGTCCGACAGGGGGCGCGGCCGAGCAGTACTTC. This sequence encodes CASSPTGGAAEQYF.

This clonotype was seen repeatedly, ten times or more. In DNA, the CDR3 is TGTGCCAGCAGCTTGCCCGGGACACCATTCTACGAGCAGTACTTC. Translation gives CASSLPGTPFYEQYF. The chain joins TRBV5-4 to TRBJ2-7, with a tentative D call TRBD1 (6 bases). The CDR3 is 15 residues long. The germline CDR1 and CDR2 sequences are SGHNT and YYREEE (reference sequence). Deletions cut 1 base from V and 3 bases from J, with 14 bases between.

The rearrangement joins TRBV12-3 or TRBV12-4 to TRBJ1-1; the D is unclear. CDR3 size: 14 residues. Between the trimmed V and J ends, which lost 3 bases and 0 bases, there was a span of 8 bases. The CDR3 region has the DNA TGTGCCAGCAGTTTGTTTACCATGAACACTGAAGCTTTCTTT. This gives the protein CASSLFTMNTEAFF.

This clonotype was counted at least ten times. In DNA form, the CDR3 reads TGTGCCAGCAGCGTGGGACAGGGGGCATGGGAGACCCAGTACTTC. Protein sequence: CASSVGQGAWETQYF. This chain joins TRBV9 and TRBJ2-5; TRBD1 agrees at 12 bases. Trimming took 2 bases from V and 5 from J; bases not matched to a gene: 4. Germline assignment: CDR1 SGDLS and CDR2 YYNGEE. The CDR3 contains 15 residues.

This clonotype appeared many times. The chain uses TRBV11-1 and TRBJ1-4; D not resolved. The CDR3 runs 13 residues. V dropped 6 bases and J dropped 10 bases, with 15 bases sitting between them. Germline V gene lookup returns CDR1 SGHAT and CDR2 FQDESV (reference sequence). CDR3 coding DNA: TGTGCCAGCAGACAGTCCGGACGTGCAAAACTGTTTTTT. Translated: CASRQSGRAKLFF.

About this clonotype itself: A clone one base away is much larger, so this may be a read error. This sequence joins TRBV20-1 and TRBJ2-3; no clear D. Germline V gene data show CDR1 as DFQATT and CDR2 as SNEGSKA (reference sequence). CDR3 length: 10 residues. Here the CDR3 DNA reads TGCAGTGCTAGACTGGATATGCAGTATTTT. Translation gives CSARLDMQYF.

The V call is TRBV4-3, the J call TRBJ2-1, with D unresolved. CDR1 LGHNA and CDR2 YSLEER come from the germline V gene. V was pared by 0 bases and J by 1 base, with 13 bases between. The CDR3 spans 17 residues. The CDR3: CASSQDPGVGSYNEQFF. Written as DNA, the CDR3 is TGCGCCAGCAGCCAAGATCCCGGAGTGGGGTCCTACAATGAGCAGTTCTTC.

This clonotype was seen a few times. V and J are TRBV7-2 and TRBJ2-4; D is unclear. The germline V gene encodes CDR1 SGHTA and CDR2 FQGNSA. There are 16 residues in the CDR3. The V end was cut by 0 bases, the J end by 4 bases, with 13 bases between. CDR3 sequence (DNA): TGTGCCAGCAGCTTAGCCTCCGCAGGCCAAAAAAACATTCAGTACTTC. Its translation is CASSLASAGQKNIQYF.

There are many counts of this clonotype. This chain joins TRBV15 and TRBJ1-5; weak D call: TRBD1 (6 bases). There are 14 residues in the CDR3. Trimming removed 5 bases from V and 6 bases from J, with 14 bases in between. In germline, CDR1 is LNHNV, CDR2 YYDKDF (reference sequence). The chain's CDR3 is CATSPGTWAQPQHF. The CDR3 DNA reads TGTGCCACCAGCCCCGGGACATGGGCTCAGCCCCAGCATTTT.

This chain connects TRBV2 to TRBJ2-1; 8 nucleotides match TRBD1. V shed 6 bases, J shed 2 bases, and the junction held 12 bases outside the gene matches. The length of the CDR3 is 17 residues. Germline values: CDR1 SNHLY, CDR2 FYNNEI. Here the CDR3 reads CASRPRGRTGPYNEQFF. In DNA, the CDR3 is TGTGCCAGCAGACCGCGGGGACGGACAGGGCCCTACAATGAGCAGTTCTTC.

The rearrangement links TRBV11-2 to TRBJ2-1; D is perhaps TRBD2 (5 bases). Germline V lookup: CDR1 SGHAT, CDR2 FQNNGV. Deletions cut 1 base from V and 0 bases from J, with 13 bases between. The CDR3 loop spans 17 amino acids. The DNA for the CDR3 is TGTGCCAGCAGCTTAGGGATGAGAGGGAGCTCCTACAATGAGCAGTTCTTC. Its protein product is CASSLGMRGSSYNEQFF. The whole variable domain, filled in from reference TRBV11-2 and TRBJ2-1, reads EAGVAQSPRYKIIEKRQSVAFWCNPISGHATLYWYQQILGQGPKLLIQFQNNGVVDDSQLPKDRFSAERLKGVDSTLKIQPAKLEDSAVYLCASSLGMRGSSYNEQFFGPGTRLTVL.

The chain has TRBV20-1 and TRBJ2-5; the D gene could be TRBD1 or TRBD2 (6 bases each). The V and J ends lost 3 bases and 5 bases respectively, with 13 bases between them. This CDR3 is 13 amino acids long. CDR1 DFQATT and CDR2 SNEGSKA come from the germline V gene (reference sequence). CDR3 nucleotide sequence: TGCAGTGCTAGGTGGGGGGCCCGGGAGACCCAGTACTTC. It encodes CSARWGARETQYF.

This clonotype was counted ten times or more. The chain joins TRBV19 to TRBJ2-1, with TRBD2 identical over 9 bases. The CDR3 consists of 17 residues. The trim removed 5 bases at V and 10 bases at J, leaving 18 bases unmatched. Germline values: CDR1 LNHDA, CDR2 SQIVND (reference sequence). The CDR3 nucleotides read TGTGCCAGTAGTTTCGGAGGAGGCGGGGGGGCCTTCGGCGAGCAGTTCTTC. It is translated as CASSFGGGGGAFGEQFF.

This clonotype was detected ten times or more. This rearrangement joins TRBV11-2 to TRBJ2-5, with 7 bases identical to TRBD1. V shed 4 bases, J shed 3 bases, and the junction held 14 bases outside the gene matches. CDR1 is SGHAT and CDR2 is FQNNGV in the germline V gene. The CDR3 has 17 residues. The CDR3 nucleotides read TGTGCCAGCAGCTCCCCCCAGACAGGGCGTTACGAAGAGACCCAGTACTTC. Its protein is CASSSPQTGRYEETQYF.

This clonotype was detected ten times or more. This chain connects TRBV4-1 to TRBJ2-5; the D is unclear. V dropped 0 bases and J dropped 1 base, with 15 bases sitting between them. The V gene's germline CDR1 is MGHRA and CDR2 YSYEKL. This CDR3 comprises 17 residues. DNA of the CDR3: TGCGCCAGCAGCCAAGATTCCTGGGCCATCGGCCAAGAGACCCAGTACTTC. Amino acids: CASSQDSWAIGQETQYF.

The V and J genes are TRBV7-3 and TRBJ1-1; D remains ambiguous. CDR1 SGHTA and CDR2 FQGTGA come from the germline V gene. The CDR3 spans 14 residues. V was pared by 0 bases and J by 2 bases, with 7 bases between. CDR3 sequence (DNA): TGTGCCAGCAGCTTAACCCCAGATAACACTGAAGCTTTCTTT. The encoded protein is CASSLTPDNTEAFF.

This clonotype has ten or more counts. The chain carries TRBV28 and TRBJ1-2; D gene ambiguous. The CDR3 spans 13 residues. Germline V lookup: CDR1 MDHEN, CDR2 SYDVKM. The germline V and J ends were trimmed by 2 bases and 4 bases, with 8 bases remaining between them. CDR3 DNA sequence: TGTGCCAGCAGTTTAATAGTGGGCTATGGCTACACCTTC. Encoded protein: CASSLIVGYGYTF.

This clonotype has only a few counts. This chain links TRBV25-1 with TRBJ1-2; 8 bases line up with TRBD1. CDR1 and CDR2 from the germline V gene are MGHDK and SYGVNS. The CDR3 has 13 amino acids. J lost 5 bases, V lost 2 bases, and 1 base had no gene match. The CDR3 sequence: CASSEGTGYGYTF. The CDR3 DNA reads as TGTGCCAGCAGTGAAGGGACAGGTTATGGCTACACCTTC.

This clonotype was recorded many times. The CDR3 loop is CSATGLGGNQETQYF. The CDR3 DNA sequence: TGCAGTGCCACCGGTTTGGGGGGGAACCAAGAGACCCAGTACTTC. This chain uses TRBV20-1 with TRBJ2-5; 7 bases fit TRBD2. CDR3 size: 15 residues. The germline V gene has CDR1 DFQATT and CDR2 SNEGSKA (reference sequence). J gave up 0 bases and V 6 bases, and 10 bases lay outside the gene matches.

This clonotype was seen at least ten times. The genes are TRBV20-1 and TRBJ2-3; D is perhaps TRBD2 (7 bases). The germline CDR1 and CDR2 sequences are DFQATT and SNEGSKA (reference sequence). The V gene lost 0 bases and the J gene lost 5 bases, with 15 bases spanning the gap. This CDR3 is 15 amino acids long. CDR3 DNA: TGCAGTGCTAGAGATGGGGGGGCCGGGAAAGATACGCAGTATTTT. Its protein product is CSARDGGAGKDTQYF.